The present T cell receptor beta chain was sequenced within a study of Ad26.COV2.S vaccination and SARS-CoV-2 variants (dated by TCRdb to the early 2020s). For the study in its entirety: Vaccine-arm donors came from COV1001, a multicentre, randomized, double-blind, placebo-controlled phase I-IIa trial of Ad26.COV2.S in healthy adults. Ad26.COV2.S was given intramuscularly at 5x10^10 or 1x10^11 viral particles, as a single shot or as two shots 56 days apart. Sequencing of the TCRbeta repertoire served to evaluate the specificity and breadth of SARS-CoV-2-reactive T cell receptors following Ad26.COV2.S vaccination. The TCR-sequenced set comprised about 32 samples: around 20 Ad26.COV2.S vaccine recipients, 5 placebo recipients and 8 SARS-CoV-2 convalescent individuals. Trial participants were randomized into five groups of five: low-dose or high-dose Ad26.COV2.S given once or twice, or placebo on both occasions. Throughout the experiments and outcome assessment, investigators stayed blinded to trial group allocation. Study-level results and caveats: The authors noted that total T cell responses may have been underestimated by the TCR breadth and depth analyses. After vaccination, spike-specific CD8+ and CD4+ T cell responses were reported to show substantial breadth. Vaccine and placebo recipients had similar non-spike TCR breadth, a finding consistent with the vaccine containing only spike. The study was not powered to compare responses between vaccine doses or regimens. Higher spike-specific TCR breadth was observed in Ad26.COV2.S recipients than in placebo recipients (P = 0.0014).

CDR1 and CDR2 (SGDLS, YYNGEE) derive from the germline V gene. V ends up 2 bases short and J 8 bases short, with an unmatched junction base count of 10. Its CDR3 holds 15 amino acids, cysteine through phenylalanine. Only the CDR3 part of the read is kept: 45 bases, read in frame from the first base. Sample treatment or condition, as interpreted from the label and publication: around 19 received Ad26.COV2.S at low or high dose, single or two shots; several received placebo; per-sample allocation not given. Repertoires of vaccine and placebo recipients were sequenced from samples taken on day 63 after the first injection. In Cohort 1b, about two dozen adults aged 18-55 years were enrolled at a single site in Boston, USA, between 29 July and 7 August 2020. Ad26.COV2.S was a replication-incompetent adenovirus type 26 vector expressing a prefusion-stabilized SARS-CoV-2 spike protein from the original Wuhan strain.

The immunoSEQ Assay was used to sequence TCRbeta CDR3 regions. After extraction, genomic DNA underwent amplification by bias-controlled multiplex PCR, followed by high-throughput sequencing. For the original study's pipeline: To quantify the absolute abundance of each unique TCRbeta CDR3 region, sequences were collapsed and filtered. T cell fraction was estimated by normalizing TCRbeta template counts to usable DNA, with usable DNA measured through amplification of reference genes found in all nucleated cells. Repertoire TCRs were annotated as SARS-CoV-2-specific by exact matching of V gene, CDR3 amino acid sequence and J gene to a known reactive TCR set. MIRA supplied the reference SARS-CoV-2 TCR set, which was filtered for enrichment in COVID-19-positive ImmuneCODE repertoires so that public or cross-reactive TCRs were removed. Based on the MIRA antigens, annotated TCRs were further analysed at the level of specific ORF or position within ORF. Depth was the summed frequency of annotated unique rearrangements, while breadth was defined as annotated unique rearrangements over total unique productive rearrangements. Two-sided Wilcoxon rank-sum tests were used to compare TCR breadth between groups. As stored in TCRdb, this immuneACCESS dataset retains in-frame rearrangements with V and J assigned. A fraction of the clones does not appear; measured against another copy, unresolved V genes explain less than half of the discrepancy, and the remainder lacks a known reason. That table furnishes V, J and clone size, whereas the DNA furnished D and trimming. For this sample the table gives hundreds of thousands of clones, of which roughly 91% were detected only once. The biggest ten clones account for roughly 3.6% of the sample.

As to this clone: It has no known antigen specificity. Base quality data are lacking; no much larger clone is found one base away.

This receptor was obtained from a person aged 18-60 years who received the Ad26.COV2.S COVID-19 vaccine or a placebo. The chain is assembled from TRBV9 and TRBJ1-2; 9 nucleotides in the junction match TRBD1. Specimen: peripheral blood, collected in a trial of Ad26.COV2.S vaccine versus placebo. The DNA sequence is as follows: TGTGCCAGCAGCGTCCGACGGGACAGGGTGGTGGGCTACACCTTC. It encodes CASSVRRDRVVGYTF.